This T cell receptor beta chain stems from a study of T cell clones after liver transplantation. Trimming removed 2 bases from V and 0 bases from J, with 7 bases in between. This CDR3 is 14 amino acids long. In germline, CDR1 is SGDLS, CDR2 YYNGEE. Repertoires were generated with immunoSEQ multiplex PCR, while TCRdb's copy carries only in-frame clones and drops some. The table lists about 75,000 clones, 80% to 90% of them singletons. The input for sequencing was CD4+ T cells from blood, taken 48 months after liver transplant. The TCR was taken from a human patient who received a liver transplant. Among the T cells, some may be from the graft donor. The V call is TRBV9, the J call TRBJ2-3; possibly TRBD2 for D (5 bases). In DNA, the CDR3 is TGTGCCAGCAGCGTCTGGACTAGCACAGATACGCAGTATTTT. Its protein is CASSVWTSTDTQYF. The whole variable domain, filled in from reference TRBV9 and TRBJ2-3, reads DSGVTQTPKHLITATGQRVTLRCSPRSGDLSVYWYQQSLDQGLQFLIQYYNGEERAKGNILERFSAQQFPDLHSELNLSSLELGDSALYFCASSVWTSTDTQYFGPGTRLTVL.